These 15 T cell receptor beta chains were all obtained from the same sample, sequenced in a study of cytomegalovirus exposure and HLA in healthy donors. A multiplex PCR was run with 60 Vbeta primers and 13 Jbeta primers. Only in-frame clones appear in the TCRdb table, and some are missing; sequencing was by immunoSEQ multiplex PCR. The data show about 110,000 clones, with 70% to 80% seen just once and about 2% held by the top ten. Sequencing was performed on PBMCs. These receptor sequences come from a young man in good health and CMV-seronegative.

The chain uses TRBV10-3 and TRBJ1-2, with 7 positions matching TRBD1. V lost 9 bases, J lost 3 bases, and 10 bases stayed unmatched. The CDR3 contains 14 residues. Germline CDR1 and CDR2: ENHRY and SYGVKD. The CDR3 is CAISYDDRDYGYTF. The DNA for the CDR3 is TGTGCCATTAGCTACGACGACAGGGACTATGGCTACACCTTC.

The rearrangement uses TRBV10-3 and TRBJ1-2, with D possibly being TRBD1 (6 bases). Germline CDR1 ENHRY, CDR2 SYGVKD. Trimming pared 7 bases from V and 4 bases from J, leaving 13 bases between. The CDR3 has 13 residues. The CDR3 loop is CAIKGGGSYGYTF. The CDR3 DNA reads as TGTGCCATCAAGGGGGGGGGTAGCTATGGCTACACCTTC.

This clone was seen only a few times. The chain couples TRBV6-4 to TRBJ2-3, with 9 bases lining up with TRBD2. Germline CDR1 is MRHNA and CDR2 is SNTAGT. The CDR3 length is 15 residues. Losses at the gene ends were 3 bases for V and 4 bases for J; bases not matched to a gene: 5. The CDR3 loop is CASSEGGGAADTQYF. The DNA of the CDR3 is TGTGCCAGCAGTGAGGGCGGGGGGGCCGCAGATACGCAGTATTTT.

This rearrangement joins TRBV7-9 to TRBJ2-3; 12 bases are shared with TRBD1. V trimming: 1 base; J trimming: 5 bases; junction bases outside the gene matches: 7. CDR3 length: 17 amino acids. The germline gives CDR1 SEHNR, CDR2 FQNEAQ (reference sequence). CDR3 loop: CASSLVGTGGFGDTQYF. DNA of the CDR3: TGTGCCAGCAGCTTAGTAGGGACAGGGGGCTTTGGAGATACGCAGTATTTT.

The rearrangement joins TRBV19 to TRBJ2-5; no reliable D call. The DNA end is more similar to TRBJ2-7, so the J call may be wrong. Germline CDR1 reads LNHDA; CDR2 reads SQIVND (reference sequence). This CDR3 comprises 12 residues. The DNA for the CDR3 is TGTGCCAGTAGCACAGCTGAATACGAGCAGTACTTC. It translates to CASSTAEYEQYF.

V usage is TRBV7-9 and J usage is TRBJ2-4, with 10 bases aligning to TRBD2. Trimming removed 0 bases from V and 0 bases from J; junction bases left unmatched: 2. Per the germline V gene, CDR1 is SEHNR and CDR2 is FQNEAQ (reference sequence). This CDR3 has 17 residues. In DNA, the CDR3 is TGTGCCAGCAGCTTAGCTAGCGGGGGGAGAGCCAAAAACATTCAGTACTTC. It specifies CASSLASGGRAKNIQYF.

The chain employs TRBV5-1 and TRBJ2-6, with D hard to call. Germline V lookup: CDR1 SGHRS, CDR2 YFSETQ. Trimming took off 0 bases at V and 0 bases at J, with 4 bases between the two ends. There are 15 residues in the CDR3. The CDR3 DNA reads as TGCGCCAGCAGCTTGGCTATCTCTGGGGCCAACGTCCTGACTTTC. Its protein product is CASSLAISGANVLTF.

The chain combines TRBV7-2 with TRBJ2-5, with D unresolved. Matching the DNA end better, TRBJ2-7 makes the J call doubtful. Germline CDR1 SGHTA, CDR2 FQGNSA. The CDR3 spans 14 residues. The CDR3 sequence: CASSPPVKTYEQYF. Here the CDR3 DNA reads TGTGCCAGCAGCCCCCCGGTAAAAACCTACGAGCAGTACTTC.

CDR3: CASNPGLAKNIQYF. DNA of the CDR3: TGTGCCAGTAATCCGGGTCTAGCCAAAAACATTCAGTACTTC. J is TRBJ2-4 and V is TRBV19; D is unresolved. Deletions cut 7 bases from V and 0 bases from J, with 10 bases between. Germline V gene lookup returns CDR1 LNHDA and CDR2 SQIVND (reference sequence). The length of the CDR3 is 14 residues.

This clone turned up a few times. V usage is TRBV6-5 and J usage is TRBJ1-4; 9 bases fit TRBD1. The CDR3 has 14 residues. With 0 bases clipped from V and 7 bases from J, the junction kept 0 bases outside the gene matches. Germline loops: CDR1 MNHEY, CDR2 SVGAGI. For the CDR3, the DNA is TGTGCCAGCAGTTACTCGACAGGGGGTGAAAAACTGTTTTTT. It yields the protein CASSYSTGGEKLFF.

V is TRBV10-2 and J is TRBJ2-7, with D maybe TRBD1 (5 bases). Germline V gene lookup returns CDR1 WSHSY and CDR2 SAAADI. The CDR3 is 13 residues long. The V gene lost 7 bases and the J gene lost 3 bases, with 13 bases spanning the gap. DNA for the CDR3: TGCGCCAGCAAAGCAGGGATTCTCTACGAGCAGTACTTC. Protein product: CASKAGILYEQYF.

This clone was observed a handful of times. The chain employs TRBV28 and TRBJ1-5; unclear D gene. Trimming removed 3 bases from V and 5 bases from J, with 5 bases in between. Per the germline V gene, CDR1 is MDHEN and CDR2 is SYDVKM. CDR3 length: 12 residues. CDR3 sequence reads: CASSLRDQPQHF. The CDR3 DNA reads TGTGCCAGCAGTTTGCGGGATCAGCCCCAGCATTTT.

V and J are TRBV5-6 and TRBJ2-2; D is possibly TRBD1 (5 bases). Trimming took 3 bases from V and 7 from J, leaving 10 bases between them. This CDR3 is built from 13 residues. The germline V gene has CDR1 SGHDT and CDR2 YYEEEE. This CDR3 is CASSSQGGGELFF. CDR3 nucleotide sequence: TGTGCCAGCAGCTCTCAGGGCGGCGGGGAGCTGTTTTTT.

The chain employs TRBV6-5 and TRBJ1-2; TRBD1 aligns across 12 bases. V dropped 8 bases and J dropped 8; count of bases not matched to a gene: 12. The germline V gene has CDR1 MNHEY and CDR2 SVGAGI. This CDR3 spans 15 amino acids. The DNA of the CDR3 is TGTGCCAGCGGCGGGACAGGGGGCGGATATGGAGGCTACACCTTC. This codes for CASGGTGGGYGGYTF.

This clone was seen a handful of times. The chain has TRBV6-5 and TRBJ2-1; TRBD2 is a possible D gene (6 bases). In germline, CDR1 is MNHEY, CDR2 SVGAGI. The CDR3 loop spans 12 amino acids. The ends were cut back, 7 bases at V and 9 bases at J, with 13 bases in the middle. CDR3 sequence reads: CASIPGGTEQFF. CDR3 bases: TGTGCCAGCATCCCTGGCGGGACTGAGCAGTTCTTC.